This passage covers 15 T cell receptor beta chains from one sample sequenced in a study of blood T cell repertoires in COVID-19. This table comes from immunoSEQ multiplex PCR, and its TCRdb copy is limited to in-frame clones, with some not included. The sample shows approximately 140,000 clones, under 90% of them seen only once. The sequenced material came from peripheral blood. These receptors all stem from a human donor in a cohort sampled during active COVID-19.

The V gene is TRBV7-9, the J gene TRBJ1-1; 7 bases align to TRBD1. CDR3 length: 13 residues. Germline V gives CDR1 SEHNR, CDR2 FQNEAQ (reference sequence). V lost 1 base to trimming and J lost 10 bases; unmatched junction nucleotides: 6. Here the CDR3 reads CASSLEGASGAFF. DNA of the CDR3: TGTGCCAGCAGCTTAGAGGGGGCGTCAGGAGCTTTCTTT.

CDR3: CASSLPAGTGGAQYF. CDR3 nucleotide sequence: TGTGCCAGCAGCTTGCCCGCCGGGACAGGGGGCGCACAGTACTTC. The V and J genes are TRBV11-2 and TRBJ2-7, with 12 bases matching TRBD1. The CDR3 is 15 residues long. CDR1 SGHAT and CDR2 FQNNGV come from the germline V gene. V lost 3 bases and J lost 10; bases outside the gene matches: 10. Full variable domain (rest looked up from reference TRBV11-2 and TRBJ2-7): EAGVAQSPRYKIIEKRQSVAFWCNPISGHATLYWYQQILGQGPKLLIQFQNNGVVDDSQLPKDRFSAERLKGVDSTLKIQPAKLEDSAVYLCASSLPAGTGGAQYFGPGTRLTVT.

The chain couples TRBV7-2 to TRBJ1-4; possible D gene TRBD1, 6 bases. V dropped 4 bases and J dropped 4 bases, with 19 bases sitting between them. Germline CDR1 and CDR2: SGHTA and FQGNSA. This CDR3 has 17 amino acids. CDR3 sequence (DNA): TGTGCCAGCAGCTACCTCCCAGGGGACACCTTTAATGAAAAACTGTTTTTT. Translated, it gives CASSYLPGDTFNEKLFF.

The chain is built from TRBV18 and TRBJ2-3; no firm D call. V shed 2 bases and J shed 2 bases, with 8 bases lying between them. Germline CDR1 reads KGHSH; CDR2 reads LQKENI. The CDR3 runs 14 residues. In DNA, the CDR3 is TGTGCCAGCTCACCAATGGGCAACACAGATACGCAGTATTTT. This codes for CASSPMGNTDTQYF. The whole variable domain, remainder taken from reference TRBV18 and TRBJ2-3, is NAGVMQNPRHLVRRRGQEARLRCSPMKGHSHVYWYRQLPEEGLKFMVYLQKENIIDESGMPKERFSAEFPKEGPSILRIQQVVRGDSAAYFCASSPMGNTDTQYFGPGTRLTVL.

This clone has a handful of counts. The rearrangement links TRBV7-9 to TRBJ1-1, with D perhaps TRBD1 (5 bases). The CDR3 spans 12 residues. The germline CDR1 and CDR2 sequences are SEHNR and FQNEAQ (reference sequence). Trimming removed 5 bases from V and 10 bases from J, with 14 bases in between. CDR3 amino acids: CASSTGASGAFF. The CDR3 DNA sequence: TGTGCCAGCAGCACTGGGGCGTCGGGAGCTTTCTTT.

The CDR3 sequence: CASSLGTVNTGELFF. CDR3 in DNA: TGTGCCAGCAGCTTAGGGACAGTTAACACCGGGGAGCTGTTTTTT. The rearrangement joins TRBV11-3 to TRBJ2-2; TRBD1 might be the D (6 bases). The V and J ends lost 1 base and 2 bases respectively, with 8 bases between them. CDR1 is SGHNT, CDR2 YENEEA, per germline. This CDR3 is 15 amino acids long. Full variable domain (remainder filled in from reference TRBV11-3 and TRBJ2-2): EAGVVQSPRYKIIEKKQPVAFWCNPISGHNTLYWYLQNLGQGPELLIRYENEEAVDDSQLPKDRFSAERLKGVDSTLKIQPAELGDSAVYLCASSLGTVNTGELFFGEGSRLTVL.

The rearrangement joins TRBV5-4 to TRBJ1-6; no definite D call. Germline V gives CDR1 SGHNT, CDR2 YYREEE (reference sequence). Trimming shortened V by 4 bases and J by 0 bases, and 11 bases separated the two germline ends. CDR3 size: 16 residues. CDR3 region: CASSVGGSSYNSPLHF. In nucleotides, the CDR3 is TGTGCCAGCAGCGTGGGAGGGAGCTCCTATAATTCACCCCTCCACTTT.

The gene calls are TRBV4-3 and TRBJ2-2; D possibly corresponds to TRBD2 (5 bases). The CDR3 is made up of 14 amino acids. From germline, CDR1 is LGHNA and CDR2 YSLEER. Trimming shortened V by 6 bases and J by 4 bases, and 12 bases separated the two germline ends. DNA of the CDR3: TGCGCCAGCAGTCTTGAGAGGGCCACCGGGGAGCTGTTTTTT. Protein: CASSLERATGELFF.

The gene calls are TRBV5-1 and TRBJ1-1; D uncertain. This CDR3 has 16 residues. The germline CDR1 and CDR2 sequences are SGHRS and YFSETQ. Trimming pared 4 bases from V and 4 bases from J, leaving 20 bases between. The CDR3 sequence is CASSPRTGSSGTEAFF. CDR3 DNA sequence: TGCGCCAGCAGCCCACGGACTGGGTCCTCGGGCACTGAAGCTTTCTTT.

The chain combines TRBV5-1 with TRBJ2-5; 7 nucleotides agree with TRBD2. V trimming: 6 bases; J trimming: 5 bases; junction bases outside the gene matches: 10. CDR3 length: 14 residues. Germline loops: CDR1 SGHRS, CDR2 YFSETQ. Written as DNA, the CDR3 is TGCGCCAGCAACCCAGCGGGGACGGGGGAGACCCAGTACTTC. This encodes CASNPAGTGETQYF.

The chain has TRBV6-2 or TRBV6-3 and TRBJ1-4; D not resolved. The length of the CDR3 is 18 residues. V was clipped by 0 bases and J by 7 bases, with 21 bases between them. CDR1 is MNHEY and CDR2 is SVGEGT in the germline V gene. In nucleotides, the CDR3 is TGTGCCAGCAGTTACTCTCCGGGCCTCACCGCGGAGGGTGAAAAACTGTTTTTT. Its protein product is CASSYSPGLTAEGEKLFF.

This chain joins TRBV9 and TRBJ2-3; 9 bases are shared with TRBD1. Germline-derived CDR1 and CDR2 are SGDLS and YYNGEE. The CDR3 loop spans 14 amino acids. V trimming: 7 bases; J trimming: 2 bases; junction bases outside the gene matches: 5. Here the CDR3 DNA reads TGTGCCAGCTCACGGACAGGGGACACAGATACGCAGTATTTT. This sequence encodes CASSRTGDTDTQYF.

The chain joins TRBV5-1 to TRBJ1-2; maybe TRBD1 (6 bases). CDR1 is SGHRS and CDR2 is YFSETQ in the germline V gene. V lost 2 bases and J 6 bases, leaving 11 bases between the germline ends. The CDR3 runs to 13 residues. The CDR3 spells CASSLGRDNGYTF. The CDR3 DNA sequence: TGCGCCAGCAGCTTAGGCAGGGACAATGGCTACACCTTC.

This chain uses TRBV3-1 (or the pseudogene TRBV3-2) with TRBJ1-1; D is ambiguous. Germline V gene sequence: CDR1 LGHDT, CDR2 YNNKEL (reference sequence). V dropped 1 base and J dropped 0 bases, with 9 bases sitting between them. This CDR3 contains 15 residues. CDR3 in DNA: TGTGCCAGCAGCCAAGCGCGAACCTTGAACACTGAAGCTTTCTTT. This gives the protein CASSQARTLNTEAFF.

The chain joins TRBV25-1 to TRBJ2-4; TRBD1 matches at 8 bases. The CDR3 is 14 amino acids. V was clipped by 6 bases and J by 5 bases; unmatched bases: 6. Germline V gene lookup returns CDR1 MGHDK and CDR2 SYGVNS. CDR3 nucleotides: TGTGCCAGCAGGGCTGGGACAGGTGAAAACATTCAGTACTTC. Translation gives CASRAGTGENIQYF. Drawing the rest from reference TRBV25-1 and TRBJ2-4, the complete variable domain is EADIYQTPRYLVIGTGKKITLECSQTMGHDKMYWYQQDPGMELHLIHYSYGVNSTEKGDLSSESTVSRIRTEHFPLTLESARPSHTSQYLCASRAGTGENIQYFGAGTRLSVL.